A single T cell receptor (beta chain) is shown here with its context. These data are taken from a study of blood T cell repertoires in COVID-19. As for the study in general: The United States, Italy and Spain supplied acute and convalescent COVID-19 samples. Sample material is recorded as cDNA or gDNA derived from T cells, B-cell-depleted T cells, or PBMCs.

In the authors' methods: Estimated nucleated cell counts came from reference gene primer amplification. Libraries were prepared by immunoSEQ multiplex PCR; TCRdb keeps only in-frame clonotypes and omits some of them. The V and J calls and clone size come from that table; D and trimming were worked out from the DNA. The table lists fewer than 200,000 clones, 80% to 95% of them singletons, with 0.53% in the top ten. This CDR3 is 15 amino acids long. The germline CDR1 and CDR2 sequences are SGDLS and YYNGEE. V dropped 4 bases and J dropped 6 bases, with 16 bases sitting between them. The TCR originated in a man in his forties or fifties with acute or convalescent COVID-19. The chain has TRBV9 and TRBJ2-2; D is perhaps TRBD2 (5 bases). What was sequenced was peripheral blood. The CDR3 DNA is TGTGCCAGCAGCCCCCCCGGGCGGGCTGCCGGGGAGCTGTTTTTT. This translates into CASSPPGRAAGELFF.